This TCR beta chain was captured by sequencing in a study of siplizumab effects on memory and regulatory T cells. Study-level points and caveats: An assignable naive or memory phenotype was lacking in roughly 75-95% of proliferating CD4+ or CD8+ clones.

To note about this clone: Its target is not known.

Data came from immunoSEQ multiplex PCR; TCRdb stores just in-frame clones and leaves some out. The table shows under 110,000 clones, with about nine tenths occurring only once. This CDR3 contains 16 residues. Per the germline V gene, CDR1 is SGHNT and CDR2 is YYREEE (reference sequence). V lost 1 base to trimming and J lost 0 bases, with 10 bases between them. The clonotype originates from a human donor in good health. The chain employs TRBV5-4 and TRBJ2-2; D is unresolved. Sequenced sample: non-Treg CD4+ T cells sorted from blood. The CDR3 coding sequence is TGTGCCAGCAGCTTGAAAACACCCGCGAACACCGGGGAGCTGTTTTTT. Amino acids: CASSLKTPANTGELFF.